The clone carrying this TCR beta chain showed up just a few times. Its specificity is not known. This sample is drawn from a study of CD8 T cells in ankylosing spondylitis. Generation of TCR beta libraries employed quantitative 5'-RACE incorporating molecular barcodes. One entry per CDR3 protein, called by TCRdb with MiXCR from the 5' RACE reads. The sample consists of more than 600,000 distinct CDR3 sequences, around 20% of them appearing once. General study points: Peripheral blood samples showed relatively rare disease-linked clones, and these clones were CD8+. Some motif variants were previously reported in reactive arthritis synovial fluid and blood. From matched ankylosing spondylitis synovial fluid, disease-linked clones were reportedly recovered at significantly enriched levels. Seemingly distinctive of ankylosing spondylitis blood was a TCR beta motif formed by eight highly homologous variants.

This clonotype was sampled from a male donor with ankylosing spondylitis. Specimen: blood, either unsorted or a sorted T cell fraction (not recorded which).

The CDR3 reads CASSFPTSGGNSYEQYF. The CDR3 nucleotides are TGTGCCAGCAGTTTCCCGACTAGCGGGGGGAATTCCTACGAGCAGTACTTC. The chain uses TRBV28 and TRBJ2-7; 13 nucleotides line up with TRBD2. The CDR3 consists of 17 residues. J gave up 1 base and V 3 bases, and 6 bases lay outside the gene matches. CDR1 is MDHEN and CDR2 is SYDVKM in the germline V gene.